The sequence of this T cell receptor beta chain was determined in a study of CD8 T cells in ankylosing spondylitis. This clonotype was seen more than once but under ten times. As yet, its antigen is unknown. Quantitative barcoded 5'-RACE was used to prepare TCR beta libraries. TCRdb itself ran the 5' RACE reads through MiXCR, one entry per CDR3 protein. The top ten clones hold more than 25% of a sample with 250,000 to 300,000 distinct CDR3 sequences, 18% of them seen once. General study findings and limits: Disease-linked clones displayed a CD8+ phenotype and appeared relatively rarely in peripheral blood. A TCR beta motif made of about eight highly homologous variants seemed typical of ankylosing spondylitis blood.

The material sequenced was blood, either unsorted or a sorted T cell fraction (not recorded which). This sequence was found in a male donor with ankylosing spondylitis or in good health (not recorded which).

CDR3 nucleotides: TGTGCCAGCAGCTTTGTGGAGCGGGAGGACGAGCAGTACTTC. Protein product: CASSFVEREDEQYF. The chain has TRBV5-5 and TRBJ2-7; 9 nucleotides match TRBD2. CDR1 is SGHKS, CDR2 YYEKEE, per germline (reference sequence). V lost 2 bases and J lost 5; bases outside the gene matches: 5. CDR3 length: 14 residues.